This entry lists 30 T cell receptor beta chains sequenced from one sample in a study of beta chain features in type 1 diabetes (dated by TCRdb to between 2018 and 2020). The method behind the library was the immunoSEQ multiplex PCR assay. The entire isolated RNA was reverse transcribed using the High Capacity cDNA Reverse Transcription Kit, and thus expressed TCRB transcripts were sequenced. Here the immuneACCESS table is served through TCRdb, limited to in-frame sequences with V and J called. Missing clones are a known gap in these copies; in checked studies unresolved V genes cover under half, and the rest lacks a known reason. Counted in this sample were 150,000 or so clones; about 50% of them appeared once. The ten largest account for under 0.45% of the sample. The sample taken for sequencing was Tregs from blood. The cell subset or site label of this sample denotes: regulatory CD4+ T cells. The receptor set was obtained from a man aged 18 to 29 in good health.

The CDR3 reads CASSPRTGTNYGYTF. CDR3 bases: TGTGCCAGCAGCCCTCGGACAGGGACTAACTATGGCTACACCTTC. V usage is TRBV14 and J usage is TRBJ1-2, with TRBD1 matching 8 bases. There are 15 residues in the CDR3. Germline trimming cut 4 bases from V and 0 bases from J; bases unmatched to any gene: 4. Per germline, CDR1 SGHDN and CDR2 FVKESK.

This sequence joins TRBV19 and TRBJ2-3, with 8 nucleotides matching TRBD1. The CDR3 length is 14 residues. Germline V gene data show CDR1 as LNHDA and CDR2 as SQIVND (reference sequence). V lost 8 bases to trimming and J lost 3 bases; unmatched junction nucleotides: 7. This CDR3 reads CASVGGQGTDTQYF. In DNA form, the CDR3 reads TGTGCCAGTGTTGGCGGACAGGGTACAGATACGCAGTATTTT.

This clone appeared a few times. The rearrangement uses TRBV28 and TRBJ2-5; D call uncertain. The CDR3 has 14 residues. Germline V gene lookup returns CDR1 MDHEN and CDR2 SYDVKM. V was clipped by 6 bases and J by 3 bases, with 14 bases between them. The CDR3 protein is CASSLFAGKETQYF. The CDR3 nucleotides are TGTGCCAGCAGCCTCTTCGCAGGAAAAGAGACCCAGTACTTC.

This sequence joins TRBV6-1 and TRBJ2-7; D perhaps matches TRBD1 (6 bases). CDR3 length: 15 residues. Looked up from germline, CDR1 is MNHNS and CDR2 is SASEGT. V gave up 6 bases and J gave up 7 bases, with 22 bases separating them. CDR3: CASRDTGTTKVEQYF. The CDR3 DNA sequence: TGTGCCAGCAGGGACACAGGGACCACCAAGGTGGAGCAGTACTTC.

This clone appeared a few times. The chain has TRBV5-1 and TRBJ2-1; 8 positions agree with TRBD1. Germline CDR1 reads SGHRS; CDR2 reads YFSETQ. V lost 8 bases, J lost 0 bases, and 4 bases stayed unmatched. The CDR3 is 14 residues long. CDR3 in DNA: TGCGCCAGTCACAGGGGGAGCTCCTACAATGAGCAGTTCTTC. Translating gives CASHRGSSYNEQFF.

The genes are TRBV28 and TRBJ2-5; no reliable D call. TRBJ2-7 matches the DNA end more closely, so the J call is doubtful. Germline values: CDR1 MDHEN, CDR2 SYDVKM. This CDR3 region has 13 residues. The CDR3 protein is CASISARRYEQYF. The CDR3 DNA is TGTGCCAGCATCAGTGCCCGGAGATACGAGCAGTACTTC.

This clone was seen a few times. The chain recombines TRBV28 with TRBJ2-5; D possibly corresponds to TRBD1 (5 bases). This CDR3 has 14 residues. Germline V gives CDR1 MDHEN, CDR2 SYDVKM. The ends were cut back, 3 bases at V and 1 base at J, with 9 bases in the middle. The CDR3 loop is CASSFRTGQETQYF. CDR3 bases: TGTGCCAGCAGTTTTCGAACAGGCCAAGAGACCCAGTACTTC.

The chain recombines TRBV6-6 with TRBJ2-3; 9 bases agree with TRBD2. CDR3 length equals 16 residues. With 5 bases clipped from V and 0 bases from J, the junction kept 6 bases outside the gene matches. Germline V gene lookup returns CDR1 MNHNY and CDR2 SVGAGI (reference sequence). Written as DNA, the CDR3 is TGTGCCAGCAGTAAGAGCGGGGGGCTCAGCACAGATACGCAGTATTTT. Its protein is CASSKSGGLSTDTQYF.

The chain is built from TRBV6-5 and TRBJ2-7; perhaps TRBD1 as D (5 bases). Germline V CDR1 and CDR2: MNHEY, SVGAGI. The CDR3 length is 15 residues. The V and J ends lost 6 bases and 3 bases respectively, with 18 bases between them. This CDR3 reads CASRQRQPIFYEQYF. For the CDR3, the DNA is TGTGCCAGCAGGCAACGACAGCCCATCTTCTACGAGCAGTACTTC.

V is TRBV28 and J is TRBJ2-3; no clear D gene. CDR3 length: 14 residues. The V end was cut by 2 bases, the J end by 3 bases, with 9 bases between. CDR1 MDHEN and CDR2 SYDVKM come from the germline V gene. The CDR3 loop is CASSLPLSTDTQYF. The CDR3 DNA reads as TGTGCCAGCAGTTTACCCCTTTCGACAGATACGCAGTATTTT.

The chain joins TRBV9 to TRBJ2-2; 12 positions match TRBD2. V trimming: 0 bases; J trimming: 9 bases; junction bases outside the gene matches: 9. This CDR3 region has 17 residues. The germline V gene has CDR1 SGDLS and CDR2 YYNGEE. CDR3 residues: CASSVVSLAGGHRELFF. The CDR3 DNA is TGTGCCAGCAGCGTAGTTTCACTAGCGGGAGGTCACAGGGAGCTGTTTTTT.

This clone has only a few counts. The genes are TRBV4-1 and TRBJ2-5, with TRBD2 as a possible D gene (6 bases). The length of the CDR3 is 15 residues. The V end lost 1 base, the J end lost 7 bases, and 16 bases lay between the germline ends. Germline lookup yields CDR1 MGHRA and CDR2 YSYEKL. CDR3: CASSQGGVGRRTQYF. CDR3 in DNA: TGCGCCAGCAGCCAAGGGGGGGTGGGGAGGAGGACCCAGTACTTC.

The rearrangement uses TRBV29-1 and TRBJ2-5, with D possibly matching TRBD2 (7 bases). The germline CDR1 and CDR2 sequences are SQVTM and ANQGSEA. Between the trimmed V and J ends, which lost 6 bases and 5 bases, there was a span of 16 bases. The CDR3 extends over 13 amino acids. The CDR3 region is CSVEAGAGETQYF. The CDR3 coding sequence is TGCAGCGTCGAGGCGGGGGCTGGGGAGACCCAGTACTTC.

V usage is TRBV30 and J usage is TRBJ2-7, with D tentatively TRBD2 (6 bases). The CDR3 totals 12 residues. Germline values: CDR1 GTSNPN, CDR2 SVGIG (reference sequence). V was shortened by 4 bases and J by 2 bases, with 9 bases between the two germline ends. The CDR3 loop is CAWTGTAYEQYF. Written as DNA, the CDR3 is TGTGCCTGGACCGGGACTGCCTACGAGCAGTACTTC.

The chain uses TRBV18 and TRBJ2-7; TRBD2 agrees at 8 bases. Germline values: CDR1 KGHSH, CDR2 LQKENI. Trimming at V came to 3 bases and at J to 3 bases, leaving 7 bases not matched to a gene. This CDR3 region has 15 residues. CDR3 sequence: CASSPGASGFYEQYF. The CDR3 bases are TGTGCCAGCTCACCTGGGGCTAGCGGGTTCTACGAGCAGTACTTC.

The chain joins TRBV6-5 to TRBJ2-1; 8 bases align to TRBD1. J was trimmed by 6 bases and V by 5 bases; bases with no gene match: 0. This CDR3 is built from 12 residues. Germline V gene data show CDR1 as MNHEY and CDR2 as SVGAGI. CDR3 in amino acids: CASSGQGNEQFF. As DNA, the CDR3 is TGTGCCAGCAGTGGACAGGGCAATGAGCAGTTCTTC.

DNA for the CDR3: TGTGCCAGTAGTGTCGGACTAGCGGGGGGCCGTCGCACCGGGGAGCTGTTTTTT. Encoded protein: CASSVGLAGGRRTGELFF. The chain has TRBV19 and TRBJ2-2, with 14 positions matching TRBD2. CDR1 and CDR2 from the germline V gene are LNHDA and SQIVND (reference sequence). After removal of 5 bases from V and 4 bases from J, the junction contained 9 bases not matched to a gene. CDR3 length equals 18 residues.

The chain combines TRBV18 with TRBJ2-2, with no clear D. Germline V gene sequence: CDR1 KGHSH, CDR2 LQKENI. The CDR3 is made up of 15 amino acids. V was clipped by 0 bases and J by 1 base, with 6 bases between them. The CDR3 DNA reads TGTGCCAGCTCACCACCGAGTAAGAACACCGGGGAGCTGTTTTTT. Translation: CASSPPSKNTGELFF.

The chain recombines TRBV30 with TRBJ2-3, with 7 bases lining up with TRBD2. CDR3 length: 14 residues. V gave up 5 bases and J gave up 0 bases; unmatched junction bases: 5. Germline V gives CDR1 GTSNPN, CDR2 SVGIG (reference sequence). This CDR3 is CAWWMGGSTDTQYF. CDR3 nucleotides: TGTGCCTGGTGGATGGGGGGGAGCACAGATACGCAGTATTTT.

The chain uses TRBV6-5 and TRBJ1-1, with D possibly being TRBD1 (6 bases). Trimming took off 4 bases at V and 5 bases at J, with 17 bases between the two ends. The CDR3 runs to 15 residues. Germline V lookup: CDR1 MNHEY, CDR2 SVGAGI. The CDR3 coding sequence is TGTGCCAGCAGTTCCCCGCAGGTTAGGGGGACTGAAGCTTTCTTT. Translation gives CASSSPQVRGTEAFF.

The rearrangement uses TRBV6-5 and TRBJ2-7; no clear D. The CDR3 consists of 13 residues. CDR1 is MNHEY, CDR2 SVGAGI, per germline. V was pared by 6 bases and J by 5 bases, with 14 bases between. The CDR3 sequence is CASSTYYVDEQYF. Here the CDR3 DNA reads TGTGCCAGCAGCACTTATTACGTGGACGAGCAGTACTTC.

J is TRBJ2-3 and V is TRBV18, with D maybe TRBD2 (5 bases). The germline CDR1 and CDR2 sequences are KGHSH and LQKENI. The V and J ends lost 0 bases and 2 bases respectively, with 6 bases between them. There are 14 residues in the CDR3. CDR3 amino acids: CASSPPRATDTQYF. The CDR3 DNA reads TGTGCCAGCTCACCACCGAGGGCCACAGATACGCAGTATTTT.

CDR3 residues: CASSTGLAGNNEQFF. Written as DNA, the CDR3 is TGTGCCAGTAGTACAGGACTAGCGGGGAACAATGAGCAGTTCTTC. The rearrangement uses TRBV19 and TRBJ2-1; TRBD2 matches at 12 bases. Germline lookup yields CDR1 LNHDA and CDR2 SQIVND (reference sequence). The V gene end was trimmed by 4 bases and the J gene end by 5 bases; junction bases not matched to a gene: 3. The CDR3 length is 15 residues. Complete variable domain (other parts from reference TRBV19 and TRBJ2-1): DGGITQSPKYLFRKEGQNVTLSCEQNLNHDAMYWYRQDPGQGLRLIYYSQIVNDFQKGDIAEGYSVSREKKESFPLTVTSAQKNPTAFYLCASSTGLAGNNEQFFGPGTRLTVL.

CDR3 sequence reads: CASSPVNYRVTGELFF. The CDR3 DNA sequence: TGTGCCAGCTCACCGGTTAATTACAGGGTCACCGGGGAGCTGTTTTTT. V is TRBV18 and J is TRBJ2-2; D is perhaps TRBD1 (6 bases). There are 16 residues in the CDR3. Germline V gene data show CDR1 as KGHSH and CDR2 as LQKENI. Between the trimmed V and J ends, which lost 3 bases and 4 bases, there was a span of 15 bases.

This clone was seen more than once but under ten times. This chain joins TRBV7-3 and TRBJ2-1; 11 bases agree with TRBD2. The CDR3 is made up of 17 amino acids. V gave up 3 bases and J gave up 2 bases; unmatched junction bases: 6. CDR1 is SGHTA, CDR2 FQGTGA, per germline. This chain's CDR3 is CASSLTSGKPPYNEQFF. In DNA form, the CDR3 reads TGTGCCAGCAGCTTGACTAGCGGGAAGCCCCCCTACAATGAGCAGTTCTTC.

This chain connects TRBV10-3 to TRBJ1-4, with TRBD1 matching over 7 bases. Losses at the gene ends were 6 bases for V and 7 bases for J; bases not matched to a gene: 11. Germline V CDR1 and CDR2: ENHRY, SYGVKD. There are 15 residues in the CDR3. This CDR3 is CAISDPGGRVEKLFF. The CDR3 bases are TGTGCCATCAGCGACCCAGGGGGGCGAGTTGAAAAACTGTTTTTT.

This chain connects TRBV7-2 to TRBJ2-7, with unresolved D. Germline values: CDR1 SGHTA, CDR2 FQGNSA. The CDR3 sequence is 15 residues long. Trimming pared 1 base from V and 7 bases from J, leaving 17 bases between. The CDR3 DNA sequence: TGTGCCAGCAGCTTAGTGGCCCAGCAGAGGCGGGAGCAGTACTTC. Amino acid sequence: CASSLVAQQRREQYF.

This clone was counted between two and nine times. The chain's CDR3 is CASSKYRGPGANVLTF. The DNA of the CDR3 is TGCGCCAGCAGCAAATACAGGGGGCCCGGGGCCAACGTCCTGACTTTC. This chain uses TRBV5-1 with TRBJ2-6; 9 bases align to TRBD1. Trimming at V came to 4 bases and at J to 4 bases, leaving 6 bases not matched to a gene. The CDR3 sequence is 16 residues long. Germline CDR1 reads SGHRS; CDR2 reads YFSETQ.

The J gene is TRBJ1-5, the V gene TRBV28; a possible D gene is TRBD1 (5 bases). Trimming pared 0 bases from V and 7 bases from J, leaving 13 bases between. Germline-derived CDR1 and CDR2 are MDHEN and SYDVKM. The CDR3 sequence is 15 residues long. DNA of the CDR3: TGTGCCAGCAGTTTATGGGCAGGGCCGTCCCAGCCCCAGCATTTT. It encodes CASSLWAGPSQPQHF.

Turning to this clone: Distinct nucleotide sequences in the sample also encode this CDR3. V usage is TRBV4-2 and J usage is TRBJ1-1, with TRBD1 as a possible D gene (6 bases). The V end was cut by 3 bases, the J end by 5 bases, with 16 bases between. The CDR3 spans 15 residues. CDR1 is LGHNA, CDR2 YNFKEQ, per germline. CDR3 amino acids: CASSQDGRGNTEAFF. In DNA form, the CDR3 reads TGTGCCAGCAGCCAGGACGGCAGGGGAAATACTGAAGCTTTCTTT.